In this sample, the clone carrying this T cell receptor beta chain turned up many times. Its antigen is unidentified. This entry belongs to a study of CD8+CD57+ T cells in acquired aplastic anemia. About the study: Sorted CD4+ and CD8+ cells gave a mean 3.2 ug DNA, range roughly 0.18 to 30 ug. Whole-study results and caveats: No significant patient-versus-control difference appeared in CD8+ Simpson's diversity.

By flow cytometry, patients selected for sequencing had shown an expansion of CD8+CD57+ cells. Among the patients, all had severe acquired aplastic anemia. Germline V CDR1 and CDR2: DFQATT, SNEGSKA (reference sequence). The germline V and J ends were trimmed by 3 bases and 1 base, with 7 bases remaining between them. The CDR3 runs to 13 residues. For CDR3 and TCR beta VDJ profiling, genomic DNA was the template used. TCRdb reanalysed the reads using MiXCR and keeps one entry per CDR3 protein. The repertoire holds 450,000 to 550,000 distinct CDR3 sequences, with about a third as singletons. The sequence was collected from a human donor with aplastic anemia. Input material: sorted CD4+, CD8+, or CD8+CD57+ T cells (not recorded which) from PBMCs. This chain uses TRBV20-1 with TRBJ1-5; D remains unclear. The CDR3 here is CSARSMSNQPQHF. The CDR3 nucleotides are TGCAGTGCTAGGTCCATGAGCAATCAGCCCCAGCATTTT.